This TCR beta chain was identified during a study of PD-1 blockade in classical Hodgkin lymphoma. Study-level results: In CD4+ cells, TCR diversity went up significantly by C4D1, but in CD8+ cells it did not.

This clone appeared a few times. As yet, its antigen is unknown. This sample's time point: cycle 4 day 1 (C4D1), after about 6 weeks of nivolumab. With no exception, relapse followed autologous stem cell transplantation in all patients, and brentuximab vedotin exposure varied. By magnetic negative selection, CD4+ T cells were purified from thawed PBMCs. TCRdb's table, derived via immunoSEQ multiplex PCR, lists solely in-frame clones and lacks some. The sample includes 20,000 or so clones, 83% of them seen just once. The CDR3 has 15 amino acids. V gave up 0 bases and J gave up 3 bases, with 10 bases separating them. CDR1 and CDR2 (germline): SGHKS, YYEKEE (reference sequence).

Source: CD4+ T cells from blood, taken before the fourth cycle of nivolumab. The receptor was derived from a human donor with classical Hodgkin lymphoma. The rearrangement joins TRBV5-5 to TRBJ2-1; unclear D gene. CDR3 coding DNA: TGTGCCAGCAGCTTGGATCCAGCTAGCTACAATGAGCAGTTCTTC. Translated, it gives CASSLDPASYNEQFF.